This note documents a single T cell receptor beta chain sequence. V dropped 1 base and J dropped 1 base, with 7 bases sitting between them. The CDR3 runs 13 residues. Per germline, CDR1 GTSNPN and CDR2 SVGIG (reference sequence). The data are from a study of patients and donors after allogeneic stem cell transplantation. TCRdb reanalysed the RT-PCR reads using MiXCR and keeps one entry per CDR3 protein. The table lists approximately 200,000 distinct CDR3 sequences, 38% of them singletons, with 11% in the top ten. The receptor was isolated from a human donor who was either an allogeneic HSCT recipient or a stem cell or donor lymphocyte infusion donor (not recorded which). It is not recorded whose cells these are; they may come from a transplant donor. The chain links TRBV30 to TRBJ1-1; unclear D gene. Sequenced input: blood, either unsorted or a sorted T cell fraction (not recorded which). CDR3 DNA: TGTGCCTGGAGTGGGCACAGGAACACTGAAGCTTTCTTT. Protein sequence: CAWSGHRNTEAFF.